This T cell receptor (beta chain) was sequenced for a study of regulatory T cells. The PCR used 52 TRBV and 13 TRBJ primers. Libraries were prepared by immunoSEQ multiplex PCR; TCRdb keeps only in-frame clonotypes and omits some of them. The table shows roughly 10,000 clones, with 84% occurring only once. The CDR3 is 13 amino acids. The germline gives CDR1 MNHEY, CDR2 SMNVEV (reference sequence). This clone was found once. Sequence at one end of the junction differs from germline and may be a read error. Sequenced input: CD8+ T cells sorted from blood. The clonotype originates from a person aged 18 to 30 with CD3G deficiency. V is TRBV27 and J is TRBJ1-1, with no clear D. The CDR3 sequence: CASSLSLFAEAFF. The DNA for the CDR3 is TGTGCCAGCAGTCTATCATTGTTTGCCGAAGCTTTCTTT.